The source of this T cell receptor beta chain is a study of shared clonotypes between healthy human individuals. Study overall: Researchers drew samples from a couple of women and three men aged 18 to 49.

About this clone: The antigen remains unidentified.

The assay was run at deep level. The assay was immunoSEQ multiplex PCR, and TCRdb's table has in-frame clones only and misses some. The sample yields 2,500,000 or so clones, 93% seen once. Findings and limits, study-wide: Against clonotypes common to all four donors, non-shared ones had lower generation probabilities.

Both subsets, CD45RA+ naive and CD45RA-negative memory, were split from the CD4+ cells. The sample was naive CD4+ T cells from PBMCs. Subset defined: CD45RA+ positively selected. This receptor was obtained from a man aged 18 to 29 in good health. Some clones in this sample may be carry-over from other donors' samples.

The DNA of the CDR3 is TGTGCCACCAGCATTAGGACTAGCGGAGCAGATACGCAGTATTTT. Translating gives CATSIRTSGADTQYF. The rearrangement uses TRBV15 and TRBJ2-3; 10 bases are shared with TRBD2. Germline lookup yields CDR1 LNHNV and CDR2 YYDKDF (reference sequence). The CDR3 runs 15 residues. Trimming cost V 4 bases and J 4 bases; bases outside gene matches: 5.